Listed here are 6 T cell receptor delta chains from one sample, sequenced in a study of gamma-delta T cells after stem cell transplantation. TCRdb re-analyzed the RT-PCR reads via CATT. The data contain some 3,000 delta-chain clones, approximately 28% of them singletons. The sample was gamma-delta T cells. The receptors were sampled from a human donor. It is not recorded whose cells these are; they may come from a transplant donor.

The chain has TRDV2 and TRDJ3; 9 nucleotides match TRDD3. The length of the CDR3 is 24 residues. Germline values: CDR1 GEAIGNYY, CDR2 EKD. The ends lost 2 bases at V and 0 bases at J; junction bases unmatched: 22. In DNA form, the CDR3 reads TGTGCCTGTGACAACACCCTCATACTGGGGGACCACCCGGACCGCTCCTGGGACACCCGACAGATGTTTTTC. It yields the protein CACDNTLILGDHPDRSWDTRQMFF.

For this clone: Since a much larger clone is just one base distant, this may be a read error. The chain links TRDV2 to TRDJ1; no firm D call. This CDR3 is 15 amino acids long. Trimming left V 1 base short and J 0 bases short, with 11 bases between. The germline V gene encodes CDR1 GEAIGNYY and CDR2 EKD. DNA of the CDR3: TGTGCCTGTGACACGTCCCCCCAGTACACCGATAAACTCATCTTT. Its protein product is CACDTSPQYTDKLIF.

This chain uses TRDV1 with TRDJ1; 9 nucleotides agree with TRDD3. Trimming at V came to 1 base and at J to 8 bases, leaving 11 bases not matched to a gene. There are 16 residues in the CDR3. CDR1 is TSWWSYY, CDR2 QGS, per germline. CDR3 bases: TGTGCTCTTGGGGAACGCTACCTGCTGGGGGATGAAAAACTCATCTTT. It translates to CALGERYLLGDEKLIF.

This clone has more than one count but fewer than ten. A read error likely explains this, since a far larger clone differs by one base. Different DNA sequences within this sample yield the same CDR3. The gene calls are TRDV2 and TRDJ1, with 8 bases lining up with TRDD3. There are 18 residues in the CDR3. From germline, CDR1 is GEAIGNYY and CDR2 EKD. CDR3 protein: CACELLGVDRSFTDKLIF. The CDR3 DNA follows: TGTGCCTGTGAACTACTGGGGGTCGACCGCTCGTTTACCGACAAACTCATCTTT.

Of note for this clone: A far larger clone is only one base removed, so a read error is likely. Other DNA sequences in this sample translate to the same CDR3. The CDR3 here is CACDNLPGTGGYGRYTDKLIF. CDR3 nucleotide sequence: TGTGCCTGTGACAACCTTCCCGGTACTGGGGGGTACGGCCGGTACACCGATAAACTCATCTTT. The chain employs TRDV2 and TRDJ1; 8 bases agree with TRDD3. Germline values: CDR1 GEAIGNYY, CDR2 EKD. The CDR3 is made up of 21 amino acids. With 2 bases clipped from V and 0 bases from J, the junction kept 22 bases outside the gene matches.

In its sample, this clone was seen once. A read error is the likely source, as a far larger clone sits one nucleotide away. The gene calls are TRDV2 and TRDJ1; D is uncertain. The CDR3 is 14 amino acids. Germline CDR1 and CDR2: GEAIGNYY and EKD. The CDR3 region has the DNA TGTGCCTGTGACACCTTGGGTAACCTCGATAAACCCATCTTT. Its protein product is CACDTLGNLDKPIF.